This TCR beta chain is drawn from a study of cytomegalovirus exposure and HLA in healthy donors. 13 Jbeta primers and 60 Vbeta primers were used for the PCR. Clones were read by immunoSEQ multiplex PCR, and TCRdb kept only the in-frame ones, dropping some. Of 60,000 to 80,000 clones listed, 60% to 65% were seen once; the top ten hold 2.8%. V dropped 3 bases and J dropped 3; count of bases not matched to a gene: 5. Germline V gene lookup returns CDR1 SGHRS and CDR2 YFSETQ. The CDR3 is made up of 14 amino acids. Whole-study findings and limits: There were some V segments, including TRBV6-2 and TRBV6-3, excluded as indistinguishable. Among TCR sequences, most were rare, though some public TCRs appeared in many donors.

The table lists this clone with a count of one. Its antigen is unknown. This clonotype originated in a man between 25 and 39 years old in good health and CMV-seronegative. The sample taken for sequencing was PBMCs. The chain recombines TRBV5-1 with TRBJ2-7, with 8 bases identical to TRBD2. The CDR3 sequence: CASSSGLAYYEQYF. The CDR3 bases are TGCGCCAGCAGCTCCGGACTAGCTTACTACGAGCAGTACTTC.